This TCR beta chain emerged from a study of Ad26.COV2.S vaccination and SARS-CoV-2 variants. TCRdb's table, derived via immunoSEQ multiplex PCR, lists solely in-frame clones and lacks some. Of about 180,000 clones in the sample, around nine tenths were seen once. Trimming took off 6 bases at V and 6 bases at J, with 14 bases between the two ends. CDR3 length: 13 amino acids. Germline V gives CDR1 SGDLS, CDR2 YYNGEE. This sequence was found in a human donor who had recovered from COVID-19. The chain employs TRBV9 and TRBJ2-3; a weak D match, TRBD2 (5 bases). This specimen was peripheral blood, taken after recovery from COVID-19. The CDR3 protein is CASNEGSGDTQYF. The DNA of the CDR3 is TGTGCCAGCAACGAGGGATCTGGCGATACGCAGTATTTT. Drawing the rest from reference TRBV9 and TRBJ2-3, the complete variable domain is DSGVTQTPKHLITATGQRVTLRCSPRSGDLSVYWYQQSLDQGLQFLIQYYNGEERAKGNILERFSAQQFPDLHSELNLSSLELGDSALYFCASNEGSGDTQYFGPGTRLTVL.